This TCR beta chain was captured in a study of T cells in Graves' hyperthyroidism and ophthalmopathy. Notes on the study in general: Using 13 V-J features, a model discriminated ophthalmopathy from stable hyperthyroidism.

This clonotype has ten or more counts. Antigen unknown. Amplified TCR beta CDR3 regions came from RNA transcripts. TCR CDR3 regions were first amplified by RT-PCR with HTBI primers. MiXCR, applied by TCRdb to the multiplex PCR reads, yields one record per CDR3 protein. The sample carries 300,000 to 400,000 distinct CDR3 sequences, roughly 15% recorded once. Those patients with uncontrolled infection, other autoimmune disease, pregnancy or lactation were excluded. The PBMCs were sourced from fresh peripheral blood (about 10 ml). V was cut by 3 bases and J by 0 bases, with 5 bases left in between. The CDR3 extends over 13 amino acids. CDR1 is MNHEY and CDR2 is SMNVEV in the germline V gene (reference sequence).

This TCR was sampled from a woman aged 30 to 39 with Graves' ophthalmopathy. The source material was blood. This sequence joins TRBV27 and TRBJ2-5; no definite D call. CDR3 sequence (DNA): TGTGCCAGCAGTTTGATGGACCAAGAGACCCAGTACTTC. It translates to CASSLMDQETQYF.